These T cell receptor beta chains were read from a single sample in a study of cytomegalovirus exposure and HLA in healthy donors. TCRdb's table, derived via immunoSEQ multiplex PCR, lists solely in-frame clones and lacks some. Of 180,000 or so clones listed, roughly four fifths are singletons. Sequencing input: PBMCs. These receptor sequences come from a man aged 18 to 29 in good health and CMV-seronegative. The CDR3 runs from the conserved cysteine through the conserved F or W. A D gene is named only where the DNA matches it firmly. Clone size, where shown, is once, few, many, or a class for clones that have expanded.

size | J | V | D | CDR3 | DNA
few | TRBJ1-1 | TRBV7-3 | - | CASSFQGNTEAFF | TGTGCCAGCAGCTTTCAGGGGAACACTGAAGCTTTCTTT
- | TRBJ1-2 | TRBV10-1 | - | CASSESQGGAYEGYTF | TGCGCCAGCAGTGAGTCACAGGGTGGAGCTTACGAGGGCTACACCTTC
- | TRBJ2-5 | TRBV5-1 | TRBD2 | CASSSGLAGGETQYF | TGCGCCAGCAGCTCGGGACTAGCGGGGGGGGAGACCCAGTACTTC
- | TRBJ1-1 | TRBV6-5 | - | CASSYSRVGTEAFF | TGTGCCAGCAGTTACTCCAGGGTAGGCACTGAAGCTTTCTTT
- | TRBJ1-3 | TRBV30 | - | CASLGGSGNTIYF | TGTGCCTCATTGGGGGGCTCTGGAAACACCATATATTTT
- | TRBJ2-3 | TRBV28 | TRBD2 | CASSLWVAGGGDTQYF | TGTGCCAGCAGTTTATGGGTAGCGGGCGGGGGAGATACGCAGTATTTT
- | TRBJ2-1 | TRBV7-3 | - | CASSDIDSTYNEQFF | TGTGCCAGCAGCGACATCGACAGTACCTACAATGAGCAGTTCTTC
- | TRBJ2-1 | TRBV6-5 | TRBD1 | CASTNGGTGVNEQFF | TGTGCCAGCACCAACGGTGGGACAGGGGTCAATGAGCAGTTCTTC
few | TRBJ1-2 | TRBV29-1 | - | CSVAEDSFYGYTF | TGCAGCGTTGCGGAGGACAGTTTCTATGGCTACACCTTC
few | TRBJ2-7 | TRBV6-6 | TRBD2 | CASSYSGGVSSYEQYF | TGTGCCAGCAGTTACTCTGGGGGGGTAAGCTCCTACGAGCAGTACTTC
- | TRBJ2-3 | TRBV19 | TRBD2 | CATTSGVSTDTQYF | TGTGCTACGACTAGCGGGGTTAGCACAGATACGCAGTATTTT